Listed below are T cell receptor beta chains from one sample, sequenced in a study of blood T cells in healthy people across ages. TCRdb re-called the 5' RACE reads through MiXCR, storing one row per CDR3 protein. In the table there are about 730,000 distinct CDR3 sequences, roughly 47% of which are singletons. The sample was blood. These receptors came from a woman aged 60-75 years in good health. CDR3s include the opening cysteine and the closing phenylalanine or tryptophan. A D gene is named only where the DNA matches it firmly. Clone size is not always given. Where it is, it says once, few, many or a class for expanded clones.

CDR3aa: CASSSTGGGDGYTF; CDR3nt: TGTGCCAGCAGCTCGACAGGGGGCGGCGATGGCTACACCTTC; v_gene: TRBV7-9; d_gene: TRBD1; j_gene: TRBJ1-2; abundance: -
CDR3aa: CASSLMGRGKNEQFF; CDR3nt: TGTGCCAGCAGCCTGATGGGCAGGGGTAAGAATGAGCAGTTCTTC; v_gene: TRBV4-2; d_gene: -; j_gene: TRBJ2-1; abundance: -
CDR3aa: CSVVNSLGLEQFF; CDR3nt: TGCAGCGTTGTGAATAGCTTAGGATTGGAGCAGTTCTTC; v_gene: TRBV29-1; d_gene: -; j_gene: TRBJ2-1; abundance: many
CDR3aa: CASRKGLSDTQYF; CDR3nt: TGTGCCAGCAGAAAGGGACTTTCAGATACGCAGTATTTT; v_gene: TRBV13; d_gene: -; j_gene: TRBJ2-3; abundance: -
CDR3aa: CASSVPHFGGLGGELFF; CDR3nt: TGTGCCAGCAGTGTACCGCACTTTGGGGGGTTAGGCGGGGAGCTGTTTTTT; v_gene: TRBV25-1; d_gene: -; j_gene: TRBJ2-2; abundance: -
CDR3aa: CASSAGARKNIQYF; CDR3nt: TGTGCCAGCAGCGCGGGGGCCCGCAAAAACATTCAGTACTTC; v_gene: TRBV2; d_gene: -; j_gene: TRBJ2-4; abundance: few
CDR3aa: CSALAGGPFDYNEQFF; CDR3nt: TGCAGTGCTTTAGCGGGAGGGCCCTTTGACTACAATGAGCAGTTCTTC; v_gene: TRBV20-1; d_gene: TRBD2; j_gene: TRBJ2-1; abundance: few
CDR3aa: CSALDGRNLNTEAFF; CDR3nt: TGCAGTGCCCTGGATGGTAGGAACCTGAACACTGAAGCTTTCTTT; v_gene: TRBV20-1; d_gene: -; j_gene: TRBJ1-1; abundance: few
CDR3aa: CASSLNSNLEQYF; CDR3nt: TGTGCCAGCAGTTTAAACTCGAACCTCGAGCAGTACTTC; v_gene: TRBV12-3/TRBV12-4; d_gene: -; j_gene: TRBJ2-7; abundance: few
CDR3aa: CASSAPKTGGTDTQYF; CDR3nt: TGTGCCAGCAGCGCACCCAAGACAGGGGGCACAGATACGCAGTATTTT; v_gene: TRBV9; d_gene: TRBD1; j_gene: TRBJ2-3; abundance: -
CDR3aa: CAISKDSNEQFF; CDR3nt: TGTGCCATCAGCAAGGACAGCAATGAGCAGTTCTTC; v_gene: TRBV10-3; d_gene: -; j_gene: TRBJ2-1; abundance: -
CDR3aa: CASSQGAVSTDTQYF; CDR3nt: TGTGCCAGCAGCCAAGGAGCGGTTTCGACAGATACGCAGTATTTT; v_gene: TRBV3-1; d_gene: -; j_gene: TRBJ2-3; abundance: few
CDR3aa: CASSQLSLYAGVAYEQYF; CDR3nt: TGTGCCAGCAGCCAATTATCGTTATATGCGGGAGTGGCCTACGAGCAGTACTTC; v_gene: TRBV4-2; d_gene: TRBD2; j_gene: TRBJ2-7; abundance: -
CDR3aa: CASSLTGGGAFF; CDR3nt: TGTGCCAGCAGCTTAACGGGCGGGGGGGCTTTCTTT; v_gene: TRBV7-9; d_gene: -; j_gene: TRBJ1-1; abundance: -
CDR3aa: CASSQGTGIYEQYF; CDR3nt: TGTGCCAGCAGCCAAGGGACAGGGATCTACGAGCAGTACTTC; v_gene: TRBV3-1; d_gene: TRBD1; j_gene: TRBJ2-7; abundance: -
CDR3aa: CASSALAGGPDEQFF; CDR3nt: TGTGCCAGCAGTGCGCTAGCGGGAGGGCCGGATGAGCAGTTCTTC; v_gene: TRBV25-1; d_gene: TRBD2; j_gene: TRBJ2-1; abundance: few
CDR3aa: CASSLLAAGTDTQYF; CDR3nt: TGTGCCAGCAGCCTTCTAGCGGCCGGTACAGATACGCAGTATTTT; v_gene: TRBV9; d_gene: TRBD2; j_gene: TRBJ2-3; abundance: few
CDR3aa: CASSLGDTVDEQFF; CDR3nt: TGCGCCAGCAGCTTGGGGGATACTGTCGATGAGCAGTTCTTC; v_gene: TRBV5-1; d_gene: -; j_gene: TRBJ2-1; abundance: -